A selection of T cell receptor beta chains follows, all from one sample in a study of response to subunit inactivated influenza vaccine. TCRdb reanalysed the RT-PCR reads using MiXCR and keeps one entry per CDR3 protein. The profile shows about 800,000 distinct CDR3 sequences, about 20% of them singletons. Sequences were derived from PBMCs from blood, sampled about 5 days after vaccination. Receptors were obtained from a man in his fifties or sixties who received an inactivated influenza vaccine. The CDR3 runs from the conserved cysteine through the conserved F or W. A D gene is named only where the DNA matches it firmly. Size is omitted from some rows. Given values are once, few, many or a class for expanded clones.

j_gene,abundance,v_gene,d_gene,CDR3nt,CDR3aa
TRBJ2-5,.,TRBV7-2,TRBD1,TGTGCCAGCAGCCCACCGAAAGGACAGGGGGGGACCCAGTACTTC,CASSPPKGQGGTQYF
TRBJ1-1,.,TRBV5-1,.,TGCGCCAGCAGCTTGGATACGGGATTTTACACTGAAGCTTTCTTT,CASSLDTGFYTEAFF
TRBJ2-3,.,TRBV2,.,TGTGCCAGCAGTGAATTGGGTTCCTTCACAGATACGCAGTATTTT,CASSELGSFTDTQYF
TRBJ2-5,.,TRBV7-2,.,TGTGCCAGCAGCTTAGCCTCCCGGGGGACCCAGTACTTC,CASSLASRGTQYF
TRBJ2-3,.,TRBV15,TRBD1,TGTGCCACCAGCAGAGATCCGACAGGGCTTGGAGATACGCAGTATTTT,CATSRDPTGLGDTQYF
TRBJ1-3,.,TRBV7-9,.,TGTGTGAGCTATGGAGGAGGAAAAAGAAGGGATTTT,CVSYGGGKRRDF
TRBJ1-1,few,TRBV6-1,.,TGTGCCAGCAGTCGCGTCGCCCGAAACATGAACACTGAAGCTTTCTTT,CASSRVARNMNTEAFF
TRBJ2-3,.,TRBV21-1,.,TGTGCCAGCAGCAAAGGGACAGGGGAAAGCACAGATACGCAGTATTTT,CASSKGTGESTDTQYF
TRBJ2-7,once,TRBV11-2,.,TGTGCCAGCAGCGCAGGGCGAAAGACAGAATCCTACGAGCAGTACTTC,CASSAGRKTESYEQYF
TRBJ2-7,many,TRBV12-3/TRBV12-4,TRBD1,TGTGCCAGCAGCCCCCGGGGGACAGGCTCCTACGAGCAGTACTTC,CASSPRGTGSYEQYF
TRBJ1-4,.,TRBV28,.,TGTGCCAGCAGTTTTAGGTTTAATGAAAAACTGTTTTTT,CASSFRFNEKLFF
TRBJ2-4,few,TRBV29-1,TRBD1,TGCAGCGTCCGTCGGGACAGGGAGATTCAGTACTTC,CSVRRDREIQYF
TRBJ1-1,once,TRBV7-2,TRBD1,TGTGCCAGCAGTCGCCCGGACAGGGGAGGCACTGAAGCTTTCTTT,CASSRPDRGGTEAFF
TRBJ2-7,.,TRBV7-9,.,TGTGCCAGCAGCTTAGCGGGCCGCATCGGGTACGAGCAGTACTTC,CASSLAGRIGYEQYF
TRBJ2-5,.,TRBV10-3,.,TGTGCCATCAGTGGGCGGGGATCGTTTGCTCAAGAGACCCAGTACTTC,CAISGRGSFAQETQYF
TRBJ2-2,.,TRBV12-3/TRBV12-4,TRBD1,TGTGCCAGCAGGTCGACAGGGTCGAACACCGGGGAGCTGTTTTTT,CASRSTGSNTGELFF
TRBJ2-5,.,TRBV18,.,TGTGCCAGCTCATCGGACTTCCGGGAGACCCAGTACTTC,CASSSDFRETQYF
TRBJ2-1,.,TRBV5-1,TRBD2,TGCGCCAGCAGCTTGGATAGCGGGGGGGGACCGATGAATCAGTTCTTC,CASSLDSGGGPMNQFF
TRBJ2-5,.,TRBV12-5,.,TGTGCTAGTGGTTTGGTAGGGCGAGAGACCCAGTACTTC,CASGLVGRETQYF
TRBJ1-2,few,TRBV7-3,TRBD1,TGTGCCAGCAGGGACGGACAGGGCGACTATGGCTACACCTTC,CASRDGQGDYGYTF
TRBJ2-5,few,TRBV7-8,.,TGTGCCAGCAGCTTAGGGGGGGCCGAACCAGCGACCCAGTACTTC,CASSLGGAEPATQYF
TRBJ1-6,many,TRBV20-1,TRBD1,TGCAGTGCTAGAGCTTCTAGGGACAGGGAGAACTCACCCCTCCACTTT,CSARASRDRENSPLHF
TRBJ2-7,once,TRBV28,.,TGTGCCAGCAGTTTCGTCGGGACCACCTACGAGCAGTACTTC,CASSFVGTTYEQYF
TRBJ2-7,.,TRBV5-1,TRBD1,TGCGCCAGCAGCTCGCTGGACAGGGGGCATAAGAGCTACGAGCAGTACTTC,CASSSLDRGHKSYEQYF
TRBJ1-1,.,TRBV4-3,.,TGCGCCAGCAGCCAAGATGATCGGGGAACTGAAGCTTTCTTT,CASSQDDRGTEAFF
TRBJ1-1,few,TRBV6-1,.,TGTGCCAGCAGCCAAACAAGACAGAACACTGAAGCTTTCTTT,CASSQTRQNTEAFF
TRBJ1-5,few,TRBV6-4,.,TGTGCCAGCAGTGTGGTAATTAATCAGCCCCAGCATTTT,CASSVVINQPQHF
TRBJ2-1,.,TRBV11-2,.,TGTGCCAGCAGCCTCCGGGACGGACAGTTCTTC,CASSLRDGQFF
TRBJ1-1,.,TRBV7-2,.,TGTGCCAGCAGCTTCAAAATGAACACTGAAGCTTTCTTT,CASSFKMNTEAFF
TRBJ2-7,few,TRBV20-1,TRBD2,TGCAGTGCTAGGTCCCTAGCGGGATACGAGCAGTACTTC,CSARSLAGYEQYF
TRBJ2-1,few,TRBV27,.,TGTGCCAGCAGGCGGGACTTTAGCTCCTACAATGAGCAGTTCTTC,CASRRDFSSYNEQFF
TRBJ1-5,.,TRBV12-3/TRBV12-4,TRBD1,TGTGCCAGCAGACCGGGACAGGGGAACAATCAGCCCCAGCATTTT,CASRPGQGNNQPQHF
TRBJ2-1,.,TRBV5-4,TRBD2,TGTGCCAGCAGCTCAGGGACTAGCGGACTTCACAATGAGCAGTTCTTC,CASSSGTSGLHNEQFF
TRBJ2-7,few,TRBV7-9,.,TGTGCCAGCAGCTTAGAAAACTACGAGCAGTACTTC,CASSLENYEQYF
TRBJ2-4,many,TRBV6-2/TRBV6-3,TRBD2,TGTGCCAGCAGTTATGGACCGCCGACTAGCGGGAGTAGGAACATTCAGTACTTC,CASSYGPPTSGSRNIQYF
TRBJ1-1,few,TRBV12-3/TRBV12-4,TRBD1,TGTGCCAGCAGTTTTGCCAGGGGGCAGACTGAAGCTTTCTTT,CASSFARGQTEAFF
TRBJ2-7,few,TRBV20-1,TRBD2,TGCAGTGCACACGCCGGGTGGGGACTAGCAACCCACGAGCAGTACTTC,CSAHAGWGLATHEQYF
TRBJ2-5,few,TRBV9,.,TGTGCCAGCAGCGCGGGACAACTCCAAGAGACCCAGTACTTC,CASSAGQLQETQYF
TRBJ1-2,few,TRBV5-6,TRBD1,TGTGCCAGCAGCTCCAGGGGGGCAGGGACTAACTATGGCTACACCTTC,CASSSRGAGTNYGYTF